Listed below are T cell receptor beta chains from one sample, sequenced in a study of early T cells in non-severe SARS-CoV-2 infection. MiXCR was run by TCRdb on the 5' RACE reads, yielding one entry per CDR3 protein. The table has 90,000 to 120,000 distinct CDR3 sequences, roughly an eighth seen once. The material sequenced was whole blood. These receptor sequences come from an adult who was a healthcare worker with PCR-confirmed SARS-CoV-2 infection or an uninfected control (not recorded which). CDR3s include the opening cysteine and the closing phenylalanine or tryptophan. A D gene is named only where the DNA matches it firmly. The size entry is marked missing in some rows and otherwise reads once, few, many or a size class.

>TRBJ2-1|-|TRBV3-1|-
CASSQVVPTEQFF
TGTGCCAGCAGCCAAGTGGTACCAACTGAGCAGTTCTTC
>TRBJ1-2|-|TRBV20-1|few
CSARVGRDIYGYTF
TGCAGTGCTAGAGTTGGTCGAGACATCTATGGCTACACCTTC
>TRBJ1-1|-|TRBV6-5|few
CASTQGGTTEAFF
TGTGCCAGCACCCAAGGGGGGACCACTGAAGCTTTCTTT
>TRBJ2-7|-|TRBV29-1|-
CSVKDGAYEQYF
TGCAGCGTAAAGGACGGCGCCTACGAGCAGTACTTC
>TRBJ2-7|-|TRBV5-6|many
CASSLEGSPWYF
TGTGCCAGCAGCTTGGAAGGGTCCCCGTGGTACTTC
>TRBJ2-1|TRBD1|TRBV5-4|few
CASSLGTGSDEQFF
TGTGCCAGCAGCTTGGGGACAGGGTCGGATGAGCAGTTCTTC
>TRBJ2-3|-|TRBV28|-
CASTKGVWGTDTQYF
TGTGCCAGCACCAAGGGGGTTTGGGGCACAGATACGCAGTATTTT
>TRBJ1-6|-|TRBV11-3|many
CASSPGIANSPLHF
TGTGCCAGCAGCCCCGGGATAGCAAATTCACCCCTCCACTTT
>TRBJ2-3|-|TRBV3-1|many
CASTRQSPGASDTQYF
TGTGCCAGCACCCGCCAGTCACCGGGGGCCTCGGATACGCAGTATTTT
>TRBJ1-1|-|TRBV20-1|-
CSARDPKVSTEAFF
TGCAGTGCTAGAGATCCGAAGGTGTCGACTGAAGCTTTCTTT
>TRBJ2-7|-|TRBV21-1|many
CARSYEQYF
TGTGCCAGGTCCTACGAGCAGTACTTC
>TRBJ1-3|TRBD1|TRBV12-3/TRBV12-4|few
CASLTGLSGNTIYF
TGTGCCAGCTTGACAGGGCTCTCTGGAAACACCATATATTTT
>TRBJ2-5|-|TRBV4-1|few
CASSLHPAGTQETQYF
TGCGCCAGCAGCCTCCACCCGGCGGGCACCCAAGAGACCCAGTACTTC
>TRBJ2-1|TRBD1|TRBV4-1|many
CASSQEDNGGRGFQFF
TGCGCCAGCAGCCAAGAAGACAACGGAGGCAGGGGGTTTCAGTTCTTC
>TRBJ2-7|-|TRBV10-3|few
CAISRAAVEQYF
TGTGCCATCAGTAGGGCCGCTGTCGAGCAGTACTTC
>TRBJ1-2|-|TRBV7-3|-
CASSLLGGRGYTF
TGTGCCAGCAGCTTATTGGGGGGCCGAGGCTACACCTTC
>TRBJ2-7|TRBD1|TRBV18|many
CASSPGQTYEQYF
TGTGCCAGCTCGCCGGGACAGACCTACGAGCAGTACTTC
>TRBJ1-5|TRBD1|TRBV7-8|-
CASSPGTGLSNQPQHF
TGTGCCAGCAGTCCCGGGACAGGGTTGAGCAATCAGCCCCAGCATTTT
>TRBJ1-6|-|TRBV10-2|many
CASTQTKSTLTHSPLHF
TGCGCCAGCACCCAGACGAAGTCGACCTTAACCCATTCACCCCTCCACTTT
>TRBJ1-6|TRBD1|TRBV20-1|many
CSIRTGLSTLHF
TGCAGCATCAGGACAGGACTGTCGACCCTCCACTTT
>TRBJ1-1|-|TRBV10-3|many
CAISYGSEAFF
TGTGCCATCAGTTACGGCTCTGAAGCTTTCTTT
>TRBJ1-6|TRBD1|TRBV23-1|-
CASLLRGTLSSPLHF
TGCGCCAGCCTTCTCAGGGGGACCCTGAGTTCACCCCTCCACTTT
>TRBJ2-6|-|TRBV7-9|-
CASSPGVRANVLTF
TGTGCCAGCAGCCCGGGGGTACGGGCCAACGTCCTGACTTTC
>TRBJ2-2|-|TRBV29-1|few
CSGRGVGNTGELFF
TGCAGCGGTAGGGGAGTGGGAAACACCGGGGAGCTGTTTTTT
>TRBJ1-2|-|TRBV6-6|many
CASSATGYGYTF
TGTGCCAGCAGTGCAACAGGATATGGCTACACCTTC
>TRBJ2-5|-|TRBV12-3/TRBV12-4|few
CASSDTGQETQYF
TGTGCCAGCAGTGACACAGGGCAAGAGACCCAGTACTTC
>TRBJ2-3|-|TRBV20-1|once
CSATRETDTQYF
TGCAGTGCTACACGGGAGACAGATACGCAGTATTTT
>TRBJ2-1|TRBD2|TRBV27|many
CASSGRTSGRALLDEQFF
TGTGCCAGCAGTGGTCGGACTAGCGGGAGGGCCCTCTTGGATGAGCAGTTCTTC
>TRBJ2-1|-|TRBV10-3|few
CAISFVGGYNEQFF
TGTGCCATCAGTTTCGTCGGGGGCTACAATGAGCAGTTCTTC
>TRBJ2-7|-|TRBV10-3|many
CAISEWGSGGSYEQYF
TGTGCCATCAGTGAGTGGGGGTCCGGGGGCTCCTACGAGCAGTACTTC
>TRBJ2-7|TRBD2|TRBV18|-
CASSPGLAGVNYEQYF
TGTGCCAGCTCGCCGGGACTAGCGGGGGTGAACTACGAGCAGTACTTC
>TRBJ1-1|TRBD1|TRBV20-1|few
CSVRTGTSEAFF
TGCAGTGTACGGACAGGGACATCAGAAGCTTTCTTT
>TRBJ2-1|TRBD2|TRBV7-7|-
CASSLGLANNEQFF
TGTGCTAGCAGCTTGGGACTAGCTAACAATGAGCAGTTCTTC
>TRBJ2-7|-|TRBV2|few
CASSDPGLYEQYF
TGTGCCAGCAGTGACCCGGGACTCTACGAGCAGTACTTC
>TRBJ1-2|-|TRBV6-1|many
CASTRFGGAGYTF
TGTGCCAGCACTCGGTTCGGGGGAGCTGGCTACACCTTC
>TRBJ2-1|TRBD2|TRBV11-2|few
CASSSTGLAGSYNEQFF
TGTGCCAGCAGCTCGACGGGACTAGCGGGATCCTACAATGAGCAGTTCTTC
>TRBJ2-1|TRBD1|TRBV29-1|many
CSVEGPRQGAYNEQFF
TGCAGCGTTGAAGGCCCGCGCCAGGGGGCATACAATGAGCAGTTCTTC
>TRBJ2-3|-|TRBV7-2|few
CASSLAQRPDTQYF
TGTGCCAGCAGCTTAGCACAGCGTCCAGATACGCAGTATTTT